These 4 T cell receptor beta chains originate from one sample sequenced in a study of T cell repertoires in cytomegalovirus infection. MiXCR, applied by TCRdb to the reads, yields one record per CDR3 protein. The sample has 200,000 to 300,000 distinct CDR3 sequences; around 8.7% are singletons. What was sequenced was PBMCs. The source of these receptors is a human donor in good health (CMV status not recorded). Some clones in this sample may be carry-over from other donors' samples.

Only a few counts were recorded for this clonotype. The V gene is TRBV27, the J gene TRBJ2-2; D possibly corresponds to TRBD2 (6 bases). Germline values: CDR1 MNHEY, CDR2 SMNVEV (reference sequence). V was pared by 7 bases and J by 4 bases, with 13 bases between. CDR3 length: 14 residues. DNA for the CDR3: TGTGCCAGCACCTCTCTGGGGGGCACCGGGGAGCTGTTTTTT. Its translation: CASTSLGGTGELFF.

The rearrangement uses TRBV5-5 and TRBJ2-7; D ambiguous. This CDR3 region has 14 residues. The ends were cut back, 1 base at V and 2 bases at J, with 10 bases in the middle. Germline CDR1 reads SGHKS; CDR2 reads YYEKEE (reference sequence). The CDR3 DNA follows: TGTGCCAGCAGCTTGTTAGACTCCACCTACGAGCAGTACTTC. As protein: CASSLLDSTYEQYF.

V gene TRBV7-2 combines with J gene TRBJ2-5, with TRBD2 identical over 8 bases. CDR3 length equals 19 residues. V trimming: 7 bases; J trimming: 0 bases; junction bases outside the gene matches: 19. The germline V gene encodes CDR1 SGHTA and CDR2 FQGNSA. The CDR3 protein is CASTDGGSGGPLYQETQYF. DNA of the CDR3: TGTGCCAGCACCGACGGAGGGAGCGGGGGCCCATTGTACCAAGAGACCCAGTACTTC.

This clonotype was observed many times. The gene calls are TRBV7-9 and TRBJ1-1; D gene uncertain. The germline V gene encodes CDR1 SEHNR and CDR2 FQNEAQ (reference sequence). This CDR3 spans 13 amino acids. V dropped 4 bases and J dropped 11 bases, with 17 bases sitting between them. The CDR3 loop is CASSSTQRGLAFF. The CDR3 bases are TGTGCCAGCAGCTCGACCCAGCGTGGGCTGGCTTTCTTT.